The rows below give T cell receptor beta chains drawn from one sample of a study of technical replicates of blood from several donors. The data were produced by immunoSEQ multiplex PCR, yet TCRdb's version contains in-frame clones alone and is incomplete. The table shows around 98,000 clones, with approximately 96% occurring only once. The sample taken for sequencing was T cells isolated from PBMCs. These receptors all come from a human donor in good health. Each CDR3 is given with its conserved first and last residue. D genes are given only for firm matches. Some rows mark clone size as missing; the rest say once, few, many or name a class of expanded clone.

V: TRBV5-4; size: .; length: 14; J: TRBJ2-1; D: .; DNA: TGTGCCAGCAGCTTACAAAGCTCCTACAATGAGCAGTTCTTC; CDR3: CASSLQSSYNEQFF
V: TRBV28; size: .; length: 16; J: TRBJ1-2; D: TRBD1; DNA: TGTGCCAGCAGTTTGGTATGGACAGGGGGGAACTATGGCTACACCTTC; CDR3: CASSLVWTGGNYGYTF
V: TRBV2; size: .; length: 14; J: TRBJ2-5; D: TRBD2; DNA: TGTGCCACAAATAGCGGGGGTAGCGAAGAGACCCAGTACTTC; CDR3: CATNSGGSEETQYF
V: TRBV19; size: .; length: 15; J: TRBJ2-1; D: .; DNA: TGTGCCAGTAGTATTACTAGTAACTCCTACAATGAGCAGTTCTTC; CDR3: CASSITSNSYNEQFF
V: TRBV2; size: .; length: 14; J: TRBJ2-1; D: TRBD2; DNA: TGTGCCAGCAAAGGACTAGCTGCCTACAATGAGCAGTTCTTC; CDR3: CASKGLAAYNEQFF
V: TRBV6-5; size: .; length: 15; J: TRBJ2-1; D: TRBD1; DNA: TGTGCCAGCAGTTATCGGGGGACAGGGGGTAATGAGCAGTTCTTC; CDR3: CASSYRGTGGNEQFF
V: TRBV6-4; size: .; length: 16; J: TRBJ2-7; D: TRBD1; DNA: TGTGCCAGCAGCTCGACTCCGGGACAGGGACCACCCGAGCAGTACTTC; CDR3: CASSSTPGQGPPEQYF
V: TRBV11-2; size: once; length: 17; J: TRBJ2-3; D: TRBD1; DNA: TGTGCCAGCAGCACCCGGACAGGGGAGACTAGCACAGATACGCAGTATTTT; CDR3: CASSTRTGETSTDTQYF
V: TRBV4-1; size: .; length: 19; J: TRBJ2-6; D: TRBD1; DNA: TGCGCCAGCAGCCAAAGGGCCACCGGGACAGGGTCTGGGGCCAACGTCCTGACTTTC; CDR3: CASSQRATGTGSGANVLTF
V: TRBV7-6; size: .; length: 13; J: TRBJ2-3; D: .; DNA: TGTGCCAGCAGCTTAACTGTCGGGGACTCGCAGTATTTT; CDR3: CASSLTVGDSQYF
V: TRBV7-2; size: .; length: 16; J: TRBJ2-7; D: TRBD2; DNA: TGTGCCAGCAGCGAGCCTCTGAGCGGGAGTCTTCACGAGCAGTACTTC; CDR3: CASSEPLSGSLHEQYF
V: TRBV5-1; size: .; length: 15; J: TRBJ2-7; D: .; DNA: TGCGCCAGCAGCTTGGCCAACGGCAGGGTGAACGAGCAGTACTTC; CDR3: CASSLANGRVNEQYF
V: TRBV5-1; size: .; length: 15; J: TRBJ1-6; D: .; DNA: TGCGCCAGCAGCCACGGGGAGGGGACCGATTCACCCCTCCACTTT; CDR3: CASSHGEGTDSPLHF
V: TRBV10-3; size: .; length: 15; J: TRBJ2-2; D: TRBD2; DNA: TGTGCCATCGGATCTAGCGGGGCGAACACCGGGGAGCTGTTTTTT; CDR3: CAIGSSGANTGELFF
V: TRBV27; size: .; length: 14; J: TRBJ1-1; D: .; DNA: TGTGCCAGCAGTTTAGGGGAGTTGAACACTGAAGCTTTCTTT; CDR3: CASSLGELNTEAFF
V: TRBV27; size: .; length: 15; J: TRBJ2-3; D: .; DNA: TGTGCCAGCGCGTGGAGGGCTCCGGGCACAGATACGCAGTATTTT; CDR3: CASAWRAPGTDTQYF
V: TRBV27; size: .; length: 16; J: TRBJ2-1; D: TRBD1; DNA: TGTGCCAGCAGTCCCCCCCGCCGGGACAGGATCAATGAGCAGTTCTTC; CDR3: CASSPPRRDRINEQFF
V: TRBV28; size: .; length: 16; J: TRBJ2-2; D: .; DNA: TGTGCCAGCAGTTTATTCCTAGGATCTAACACCGGGGAGCTGTTTTTT; CDR3: CASSLFLGSNTGELFF
V: TRBV7-8; size: .; length: 18; J: TRBJ1-4; D: .; DNA: TGTGCCAGCAGCTTGAGACCCGGGACAAGACCAACTAATGAAAAACTGTTTTTT; CDR3: CASSLRPGTRPTNEKLFF
V: TRBV19; size: .; length: 15; J: TRBJ2-7; D: TRBD1; DNA: TGTGCCAGTAGTATGCGGACAGGGTCAACCTACGAGCAGTACTTC; CDR3: CASSMRTGSTYEQYF
V: TRBV4-1; size: .; length: 18; J: TRBJ2-1; D: TRBD2; DNA: TGCGCCAGCAGCCATCCCAGCGGCGGACTAGCGGGAGCAGATGAGCAGTTCTTC; CDR3: CASSHPSGGLAGADEQFF
V: TRBV19; size: .; length: 14; J: TRBJ2-7; D: TRBD1; DNA: TGTGCCAGTAGTATCCGGGACAGGTCCTACGAGCAGTACTTC; CDR3: CASSIRDRSYEQYF
V: TRBV7-9; size: .; length: 14; J: TRBJ1-1; D: TRBD1; DNA: TGTGCCAGCAGCTTTAAGGGGGCGAACACTGAAGCTTTCTTT; CDR3: CASSFKGANTEAFF
V: TRBV18; size: .; length: 18; J: TRBJ2-1; D: .; DNA: TGTGCCAGCCCACCTAGTTTAAGAGGGCCGTGGACCAACAATGAGCAGTTCTTC; CDR3: CASPPSLRGPWTNNEQFF
V: TRBV27; size: .; length: 15; J: TRBJ2-7; D: TRBD2; DNA: TGTGCCAGCAGTACCTGGGCGGGGGAATCCTACGAGCAGTACTTC; CDR3: CASSTWAGESYEQYF
V: TRBV10-1; size: .; length: 14; J: TRBJ1-2; D: .; DNA: TGCGCCAGCAGTAACTCGGACGCCGGGGATGGCTACACCTTC; CDR3: CASSNSDAGDGYTF
V: TRBV6-5; size: .; length: 12; J: TRBJ1-5; D: .; DNA: TGTGCCAGTGGACAGAGCAATCAGCCCCAGCATTTT; CDR3: CASGQSNQPQHF
V: TRBV7-9; size: .; length: 16; J: TRBJ2-7; D: TRBD1; DNA: TGTGCCAGCAGTCCGAGGCTCGGGACAGGGGGGTACGAGCAGTACTTC; CDR3: CASSPRLGTGGYEQYF
V: TRBV9; size: .; length: 16; J: TRBJ2-5; D: TRBD2; DNA: TGTGCCAGCAGCGTAGGTACTAGCGGGGAAGTAGAGACCCAGTACTTC; CDR3: CASSVGTSGEVETQYF
V: TRBV7-2; size: .; length: 15; J: TRBJ2-3; D: .; DNA: TGTGCCAGCAGCTTAAGCGGATCTAGCACAGATACGCAGTATTTT; CDR3: CASSLSGSSTDTQYF
V: TRBV19; size: .; length: 14; J: TRBJ2-1; D: .; DNA: TGTGCCAGTAGTATTAGGGCAGGGTCCAATGAGCAGTTCTTC; CDR3: CASSIRAGSNEQFF
V: TRBV5-1; size: .; length: 18; J: TRBJ2-5; D: TRBD2; DNA: TGCGCCAGCAGCCTAACGGTTACTTTAGCGGGAGTCGAAGAGACCCAGTACTTC; CDR3: CASSLTVTLAGVEETQYF
V: TRBV7-7; size: .; length: 14; J: TRBJ2-2; D: .; DNA: TGTGCTAGCAGCCGTACAGGGAGCACCGGGGAGCTGTTTTTT; CDR3: CASSRTGSTGELFF
V: TRBV11-2; size: .; length: 15; J: TRBJ2-3; D: TRBD1; DNA: TGTGCCAGCAGCTCTAGACAGGGGGCTACAGATACGCAGTATTTT; CDR3: CASSSRQGATDTQYF
V: TRBV28; size: few; length: 16; J: TRBJ1-1; D: .; DNA: TGTGCCAGCAGTTCGAACTTACAGGCCCTGAACACTGAAGCTTTCTTT; CDR3: CASSSNLQALNTEAFF
V: TRBV27; size: .; length: 16; J: TRBJ1-2; D: .; DNA: TGTGCCAGCAGTTTATCACAGGGTGGGGGATACTATGGCTACACCTTC; CDR3: CASSLSQGGGYYGYTF
V: TRBV4-1; size: .; length: 16; J: TRBJ2-1; D: TRBD2; DNA: TGCGCCAGCAGCCTGGGGGGACTAGCGGGGTACTATGAGCAGTTCTTC; CDR3: CASSLGGLAGYYEQFF
V: TRBV7-2; size: .; length: 19; J: TRBJ2-2; D: TRBD1; DNA: TGTGCCAGCAGCTTAGCTCCTGCGACCGACAGGGGGCGTAACGGGGAGCTGTTTTTT; CDR3: CASSLAPATDRGRNGELFF
V: TRBV9; size: .; length: 18; J: TRBJ2-3; D: TRBD2; DNA: TGTGCCAGCAGCGTAGGGGGCGGCCTAGCGGGGAGCACAGATACGCAGTATTTT; CDR3: CASSVGGGLAGSTDTQYF
V: TRBV18; size: .; length: 16; J: TRBJ1-2; D: TRBD1; DNA: TGTGCCAGCTCACCCTTAAGGACAGGGTTCGAGGAAGGCTACACCTTC; CDR3: CASSPLRTGFEEGYTF
V: TRBV5-1; size: .; length: 15; J: TRBJ1-2; D: TRBD1; DNA: TGCGCCAGCAGCTGGACAGTCAGGGGGCAAGGTGGCTACACCTTC; CDR3: CASSWTVRGQGGYTF
V: TRBV15; size: .; length: 15; J: TRBJ2-1; D: TRBD1; DNA: TGTGCCACCAGCAGAGCGGGACAGCCCTACAATGAGCAGTTCTTC; CDR3: CATSRAGQPYNEQFF
V: TRBV7-2; size: .; length: 19; J: TRBJ2-1; D: TRBD2; DNA: TGTGCCAGCAGCTTAAACGGGGGGGCAGGGGAGGCCCCGGGCCATGAGCAGTTCTTC; CDR3: CASSLNGGAGEAPGHEQFF
V: TRBV18; size: .; length: 15; J: TRBJ2-1; D: .; DNA: TGTGCCAGCTCACCGCTTGACCTACTAAACAATGAGCAGTTCTTC; CDR3: CASSPLDLLNNEQFF
V: TRBV7-9; size: once; length: 18; J: TRBJ1-2; D: .; DNA: TGTGCCAGCAGCCCAACTTCTATCCGGGACACCTATAACTATGGCTACACCTTC; CDR3: CASSPTSIRDTYNYGYTF